This is a list of T cell receptor beta chains from one sample in a study of Ad26.COV2.S vaccination and SARS-CoV-2 variants. Measured with immunoSEQ multiplex PCR; TCRdb has only the in-frame clones, and not every one. The table has some 350,000 clones, around 92% seen once. The input for sequencing was peripheral blood, taken after recovery from COVID-19. The receptors were gathered from a human donor who had recovered from COVID-19. Both conserved end residues are part of each CDR3. Each record gives: clone size, J gene, V gene, D gene, CDR3 protein, CDR3 DNA. A D gene is named only where the DNA matches it firmly. The listing skips clone size in some rows; elsewhere it reads once, few, many or a size class.

abundance: NA
j_gene: TRBJ1-2
v_gene: TRBV7-9
d_gene: NA
CDR3aa: CASSLENRIYGYTF
CDR3nt: TGTGCCAGCAGCTTGGAAAACAGAATCTATGGCTACACCTTC

abundance: NA
j_gene: TRBJ1-5
v_gene: TRBV19
d_gene: TRBD1
CDR3aa: CASSGQGGGNQPQHF
CDR3nt: TGTGCCAGTAGTGGACAGGGCGGCGGCAATCAGCCCCAGCATTTT

abundance: NA
j_gene: TRBJ1-4
v_gene: TRBV11-2
d_gene: TRBD1
CDR3aa: CASSFGQVGRQLFF
CDR3nt: TGTGCCAGCAGCTTTGGACAGGTCGGTCGACAACTGTTTTTT

abundance: NA
j_gene: TRBJ1-1
v_gene: TRBV4-1
d_gene: NA
CDR3aa: CASSQDEGVWDTEAFF
CDR3nt: TGCGCCAGCAGCCAAGATGAAGGGGTCTGGGACACTGAAGCTTTCTTT

abundance: NA
j_gene: TRBJ2-2
v_gene: TRBV9
d_gene: TRBD2
CDR3aa: CASSVGGGYTGELFF
CDR3nt: TGTGCCAGCAGCGTCGGCGGGGGGTACACCGGGGAGCTGTTTTTT

abundance: NA
j_gene: TRBJ2-3
v_gene: TRBV7-2
d_gene: NA
CDR3aa: CASSLPGANADTQYF
CDR3nt: TGTGCCAGCAGCTTACCCGGGGCCAATGCAGATACGCAGTATTTT

abundance: NA
j_gene: TRBJ2-3
v_gene: TRBV13
d_gene: TRBD2
CDR3aa: CASSLGAGSRDTQYF
CDR3nt: TGTGCCAGCAGCTTAGGAGCGGGGTCACGGGATACGCAGTATTTT

abundance: once
j_gene: TRBJ1-4
v_gene: TRBV6-5
d_gene: TRBD1
CDR3aa: CASSYSLQGIGEKLFF
CDR3nt: TGTGCCAGCAGTTACTCGTTACAGGGGATAGGTGAAAAACTGTTTTTT

abundance: NA
j_gene: TRBJ2-1
v_gene: TRBV13
d_gene: NA
CDR3aa: CASSVWQTAPAEQFF
CDR3nt: TGTGCCAGCAGCGTCTGGCAGACAGCCCCAGCTGAGCAGTTCTTC

abundance: NA
j_gene: TRBJ1-1
v_gene: TRBV19
d_gene: NA
CDR3aa: CASSITTTGTAEAFF
CDR3nt: TGTGCCAGTAGTATCACAACAACAGGGACCGCTGAAGCTTTCTTT

abundance: NA
j_gene: TRBJ1-1
v_gene: TRBV5-6
d_gene: NA
CDR3aa: CASSLARGTDAFF
CDR3nt: TGTGCCAGCAGCTTGGCGAGGGGTACTGATGCTTTCTTT

abundance: NA
j_gene: TRBJ1-6
v_gene: TRBV7-6
d_gene: TRBD1
CDR3aa: CASSLTSGQGMGSPLHF
CDR3nt: TGTGCCAGCAGCTTAACTTCGGGACAGGGGATGGGTTCACCCCTCCACTTT

abundance: NA
j_gene: TRBJ2-5
v_gene: TRBV7-9
d_gene: NA
CDR3aa: CASSSRRGLGRGETQYF
CDR3nt: TGTGCCAGCAGCTCCAGAAGGGGTCTGGGCAGGGGCGAGACCCAGTACTTC

abundance: NA
j_gene: TRBJ2-2
v_gene: TRBV5-1
d_gene: NA
CDR3aa: CASSLEEAEGELFF
CDR3nt: TGCGCCAGCAGCTTGGAGGAGGCAGAAGGGGAGCTGTTTTTT

abundance: few
j_gene: TRBJ2-2
v_gene: TRBV6-4
d_gene: NA
CDR3aa: CASSDSPQAGELFF
CDR3nt: TGTGCCAGCAGTGACAGTCCGCAAGCCGGGGAGCTGTTTTTT

abundance: NA
j_gene: TRBJ1-5
v_gene: TRBV2
d_gene: NA
CDR3aa: CASTGDRGDQPQHF
CDR3nt: TGTGCCAGCACTGGGGATAGGGGTGATCAGCCCCAGCATTTT

abundance: once
j_gene: TRBJ1-6
v_gene: TRBV3-1/TRBV3-2
d_gene: NA
CDR3aa: CASSQVKGPSPLHF
CDR3nt: TGTGCCAGCAGCCAAGTTAAGGGCCCCTCACCCCTCCACTTT

abundance: NA
j_gene: TRBJ2-1
v_gene: TRBV7-9
d_gene: TRBD2
CDR3aa: CASSLLRLAGAMRHEQFF
CDR3nt: TGTGCCAGCAGCTTACTCCGATTAGCGGGGGCGATGCGACATGAGCAGTTCTTC

abundance: NA
j_gene: TRBJ2-1
v_gene: TRBV2
d_gene: NA
CDR3aa: CASENTYNEQFF
CDR3nt: TGTGCCAGCGAAAACACTTACAATGAGCAGTTCTTC

abundance: NA
j_gene: TRBJ1-4
v_gene: TRBV6-5
d_gene: NA
CDR3aa: CASSYGEKLFF
CDR3nt: TGTGCCAGCAGTTATGGGGAAAAACTGTTTTTT

abundance: few
j_gene: TRBJ1-6
v_gene: TRBV6-6
d_gene: NA
CDR3aa: CASRQHSPLHF
CDR3nt: TGTGCCAGCAGACAACATTCACCCCTCCACTTT

abundance: NA
j_gene: TRBJ1-1
v_gene: TRBV7-2
d_gene: NA
CDR3aa: CASSPPFNTEAFF
CDR3nt: TGTGCCAGCAGCCCCCCCTTTAACACTGAAGCTTTCTTT

abundance: NA
j_gene: TRBJ1-3
v_gene: TRBV4-3
d_gene: NA
CDR3aa: CASSSRGDTIYF
CDR3nt: TGCGCCAGCAGCTCTCGGGGCGACACCATATATTTT

abundance: NA
j_gene: TRBJ1-1
v_gene: TRBV12-3/TRBV12-4
d_gene: NA
CDR3aa: CANSPFMNTEAFF
CDR3nt: TGTGCTAACAGTCCCTTCATGAACACTGAAGCTTTCTTT

abundance: once
j_gene: TRBJ1-2
v_gene: TRBV6-5
d_gene: NA
CDR3aa: CASSYSAANYGYTF
CDR3nt: TGTGCCAGCAGTTACTCTGCAGCAAACTATGGCTACACCTTC

abundance: NA
j_gene: TRBJ2-1
v_gene: TRBV24-1
d_gene: NA
CDR3aa: CATSKRPYNEQFF
CDR3nt: TGTGCCACCAGTAAACGGCCATACAATGAGCAGTTCTTC

abundance: once
j_gene: TRBJ2-7
v_gene: TRBV7-6
d_gene: NA
CDR3aa: CASSSTGYEQYF
CDR3nt: TGTGCCAGCAGCTCCACGGGCTACGAGCAGTACTTC

abundance: NA
j_gene: TRBJ2-2
v_gene: TRBV5-1
d_gene: NA
CDR3aa: CASSLDANTGELFF
CDR3nt: TGCGCCAGCAGCTTGGACGCGAACACCGGGGAGCTGTTTTTT

abundance: NA
j_gene: TRBJ2-6
v_gene: TRBV12-2
d_gene: NA
CDR3aa: CASRLRQGRALSGANVLTF
CDR3nt: TGTGCAAGTCGCCTAAGACAGGGGAGGGCCTTAAGTGGGGCCAACGTCCTGACTTTC

abundance: once
j_gene: TRBJ2-3
v_gene: TRBV9
d_gene: NA
CDR3aa: CASSVVGTPPPGDTQYF
CDR3nt: TGTGCCAGCAGCGTAGTTGGGACTCCACCCCCCGGGGATACGCAGTATTTT

abundance: NA
j_gene: TRBJ2-1
v_gene: TRBV24-1
d_gene: NA
CDR3aa: CATSDLQDPYNEQFF
CDR3nt: TGTGCCACCAGTGATTTACAGGACCCTTACAATGAGCAGTTCTTC

abundance: NA
j_gene: TRBJ1-5
v_gene: TRBV7-2
d_gene: NA
CDR3aa: CASSSRNQPQHF
CDR3nt: TGTGCCAGCAGCTCCCGCAATCAGCCCCAGCATTTT

abundance: NA
j_gene: TRBJ2-7
v_gene: TRBV5-3
d_gene: NA
CDR3aa: CASTAVSSYEQYF
CDR3nt: TGTGCCAGTACAGCGGTGAGCTCCTACGAGCAGTACTTC

abundance: NA
j_gene: TRBJ2-2
v_gene: TRBV6-5
d_gene: NA
CDR3aa: CASSYSRAGELFF
CDR3nt: TGTGCCAGCAGTTACTCGCGGGCCGGGGAGCTGTTTTTT

abundance: NA
j_gene: TRBJ1-1
v_gene: TRBV4-1
d_gene: TRBD1
CDR3aa: CASSTKGAGTEAFF
CDR3nt: TGCGCCAGCAGCACGAAGGGGGCGGGCACTGAAGCTTTCTTT

abundance: NA
j_gene: TRBJ2-3
v_gene: TRBV7-3
d_gene: NA
CDR3aa: CASSPDPGAGTDTQYF
CDR3nt: TGTGCCAGCAGCCCGGACCCGGGGGCTGGCACAGATACGCAGTATTTT

abundance: NA
j_gene: TRBJ2-7
v_gene: TRBV6-1
d_gene: NA
CDR3aa: CASSARLAPQIFYEQYF
CDR3nt: TGTGCCAGCAGTGCTCGATTGGCACCTCAGATATTCTACGAGCAGTACTTC

abundance: NA
j_gene: TRBJ2-7
v_gene: TRBV5-6
d_gene: NA
CDR3aa: CASSLARGRGQYF
CDR3nt: TGTGCCAGCAGCTTGGCCAGGGGAAGAGGGCAGTACTTC

abundance: once
j_gene: TRBJ2-7
v_gene: TRBV7-9
d_gene: NA
CDR3aa: CASSFPAFGLYEQYF
CDR3nt: TGTGCCAGCAGCTTTCCAGCGTTCGGACTCTACGAGCAGTACTTC

abundance: NA
j_gene: TRBJ2-7
v_gene: TRBV7-9
d_gene: TRBD2
CDR3aa: CASSASGAYSYEQYF
CDR3nt: TGTGCCAGCAGCGCGAGCGGGGCTTACTCCTACGAGCAGTACTTC

abundance: NA
j_gene: TRBJ1-1
v_gene: TRBV5-1
d_gene: TRBD1
CDR3aa: CASSVDGTGNTEAFF
CDR3nt: TGCGCCAGCAGCGTAGACGGGACAGGGAACACTGAAGCTTTCTTT

abundance: NA
j_gene: TRBJ1-1
v_gene: TRBV11-3
d_gene: NA
CDR3aa: CASSLSNRGTEAFF
CDR3nt: TGTGCCAGCAGCTTGTCAAATAGGGGCACTGAAGCTTTCTTT

abundance: NA
j_gene: TRBJ2-6
v_gene: TRBV6-1
d_gene: NA
CDR3aa: CASSESGANVLTF
CDR3nt: TGTGCCAGCAGTGAAAGTGGGGCCAACGTCCTGACTTTC

abundance: NA
j_gene: TRBJ1-4
v_gene: TRBV7-9
d_gene: NA
CDR3aa: CASSLTIDRATNEKLFF
CDR3nt: TGTGCCAGCAGCTTGACAATAGACAGAGCAACTAATGAAAAACTGTTTTTT

abundance: once
j_gene: TRBJ2-7
v_gene: TRBV4-1
d_gene: NA
CDR3aa: CASSSGTGFYEQYF
CDR3nt: TGCGCCAGCAGCTCCGGGACTGGGTTCTACGAGCAGTACTTC

abundance: NA
j_gene: TRBJ1-6
v_gene: TRBV25-1
d_gene: NA
CDR3aa: CASSEQGNSPLHF
CDR3nt: TGTGCCAGCAGTGAACAGGGAAATTCACCCCTCCACTTT

abundance: NA
j_gene: TRBJ1-2
v_gene: TRBV19
d_gene: TRBD1
CDR3aa: CASSIWGRDGTVTNYGYTF
CDR3nt: TGTGCCAGTAGTATATGGGGGCGGGACGGGACAGTAACTAACTATGGCTACACCTTC

abundance: NA
j_gene: TRBJ1-2
v_gene: TRBV5-4
d_gene: NA
CDR3aa: CASSLGGGGADYGYTF
CDR3nt: TGTGCCAGCAGCTTGGGGGGCGGGGGCGCGGACTATGGCTACACCTTC

abundance: NA
j_gene: TRBJ2-3
v_gene: TRBV7-6
d_gene: TRBD2
CDR3aa: CASSPRGSGGYGTDTQYF
CDR3nt: TGTGCCAGCAGCCCCCGAGGTAGCGGGGGATACGGCACAGATACGCAGTATTTT

abundance: NA
j_gene: TRBJ1-2
v_gene: TRBV7-9
d_gene: TRBD1
CDR3aa: CASSFDRASVGGYTF
CDR3nt: TGTGCCAGCAGCTTCGACAGGGCTTCGGTGGGGGGCTACACCTTC

abundance: NA
j_gene: TRBJ2-5
v_gene: TRBV6-4
d_gene: NA
CDR3aa: CASSERRGPQETQYF
CDR3nt: TGTGCCAGCTCCGAGCGGCGGGGGCCTCAAGAGACCCAGTACTTC

abundance: NA
j_gene: TRBJ1-2
v_gene: TRBV6-6
d_gene: TRBD1
CDR3aa: CASTPGTVYGYTF
CDR3nt: TGTGCCAGCACCCCCGGGACAGTCTATGGCTACACCTTC

abundance: once
j_gene: TRBJ2-1
v_gene: TRBV3-1/TRBV3-2
d_gene: NA
CDR3aa: CASSQGHSYNEQFF
CDR3nt: TGTGCCAGCAGCCAAGGGCACTCCTACAATGAGCAGTTCTTC

abundance: NA
j_gene: TRBJ2-2
v_gene: TRBV2
d_gene: TRBD2
CDR3aa: CASSVGGRGGHPGELFF
CDR3nt: TGTGCCAGCAGTGTTGGAGGGCGGGGGGGCCACCCCGGGGAGCTGTTTTTT

abundance: NA
j_gene: TRBJ1-2
v_gene: TRBV7-9
d_gene: NA
CDR3aa: CASSLLVNYGYTF
CDR3nt: TGTGCCAGCAGCTTATTGGTTAACTATGGCTACACCTTC